A selection of T cell receptor beta chains follows, all from one sample in a study of blood T cell repertoires in COVID-19. Sequencing was performed with immunoSEQ multiplex PCR; in TCRdb, only in-frame clones are kept and a portion is missing. The sample contains roughly 130,000 clones, under 95% of which appear only once. Input material: peripheral blood. These receptors all stem from a man aged 45-60 years with active COVID-19. Each CDR3 is given with its conserved first and last residue. A D gene is named only where the DNA matches it firmly. A row's size may be missing; if present it is once, few, many or a size class.

TRBJ2-2	TRBV5-1	.	.	TGCGCCAGCACCCCGACAGGTCCCAACGCGAACACCGGGGAGCTGTTTTTT	CASTPTGPNANTGELFF
TRBJ2-1	TRBV24-1	.	.	TGTGCCACCAGTGATTTGGACTCGAGCTCCTACAATGAGCAGTTCTTC	CATSDLDSSSYNEQFF
TRBJ2-2	TRBV5-8	TRBD1	once	TGTGCCAGCAGCCCGGGACAGGTCCGGACCGGGGAGCTGTTTTTT	CASSPGQVRTGELFF
TRBJ1-5	TRBV5-6	TRBD1	.	TGTGCCAGCAGCGGACAGGGCGCAAATCAGCCCCAGCATTTT	CASSGQGANQPQHF
TRBJ1-5	TRBV6-1	TRBD1	.	TGTGCCAGCAGTGACCGGGACAGGGGAAGCAATCAGCCCCAGCATTTT	CASSDRDRGSNQPQHF
TRBJ1-1	TRBV4-1	.	.	TGCGCCAGCAGCCAAGTAGCACAGGGGAACACTGAAGCTTTCTTT	CASSQVAQGNTEAFF
TRBJ1-2	TRBV9	TRBD1	.	TGTGCCAGCAGCGTAGAGGCAGGGGGAACCTATGGCTACACCTTC	CASSVEAGGTYGYTF
TRBJ2-3	TRBV12-5	TRBD2	.	TGTGCTAGTGGTGAAAACCTCCTAGCGGGGGGCCTCACAGATACGCAGTATTTT	CASGENLLAGGLTDTQYF
TRBJ1-2	TRBV6-6	.	.	TGTGCCGGGGGGGACTCCGGCTACACCTTC	CAGGDSGYTF
TRBJ2-1	TRBV7-2	TRBD1	.	TGTGCCAGCAGTTTACAGGGGGCGTCCTACAATGAGCAGTTCTTC	CASSLQGASYNEQFF
TRBJ1-5	TRBV5-8	TRBD1	.	TGTGCCAGCAGCCACAGGGGGGGGAACAATCAGCCCCAGCATTTT	CASSHRGGNNQPQHF
TRBJ1-5	TRBV19	.	.	TGTGCCAGTATTCGGACCGGGGGTTATAGCAATCAGCCCCAGCATTTT	CASIRTGGYSNQPQHF
TRBJ1-2	TRBV6-5	.	.	TGTGCCAGCTACACCGCAGGGAATCGAGCCCCTGGCTACACCTTC	CASYTAGNRAPGYTF
TRBJ2-2	TRBV5-1	TRBD1	.	TGCGCCAGCAGCCCAGGGGACAGTAACACCGGGGAGCTGTTTTTT	CASSPGDSNTGELFF
TRBJ2-7	TRBV5-8	TRBD1	.	TGTGCCAGCATCAAAAACCGGGACAGGGGGGAAGGTCCCTACGAGCAGTACTTC	CASIKNRDRGEGPYEQYF
TRBJ1-3	TRBV11-2	.	.	TGTGCCAGCAGCTTAGAGGGCCCCCCGACAGCTAGAACTGGAAACACCATATATTTT	CASSLEGPPTARTGNTIYF
TRBJ1-1	TRBV19	.	once	TGTGCCAGTAGGGAACAGGGTGGGACTGAAGCTTTCTTT	CASREQGGTEAFF
TRBJ1-5	TRBV6-1	.	.	TGTGCCAGCAGTGAGGGAGGGTTGGGCAATCAGCCCCAGCATTTT	CASSEGGLGNQPQHF
TRBJ1-5	TRBV2	.	.	TGTGCCAGCAGTGAAGCGCGGGAGAATTTCGAGCATTTT	CASSEARENFEHF
TRBJ1-2	TRBV5-1	.	.	TGCGCCAGCAGGCCTACAGCCTCCTCTAACTATGGCTACACCTTC	CASRPTASSNYGYTF
TRBJ2-5	TRBV7-6	.	.	TGTGCCAGCAGCTCCCGCGGAGGGGGCGAAGAGACCCAGTACTTC	CASSSRGGGEETQYF
TRBJ1-3	TRBV18	.	.	TGTGCCAGCTCACCAACCAGAGGTGGAAACACCATATATTTT	CASSPTRGGNTIYF
TRBJ2-5	TRBV24-1	TRBD1	.	TGTGCCACCAGTGGGACAGGGATGGAGACCCAGTACTTC	CATSGTGMETQYF
TRBJ1-2	TRBV6-5	.	.	TGTGCCAGCAGCGTCGGCGGATTCTATGGCTACACCTTC	CASSVGGFYGYTF
TRBJ2-2	TRBV14	TRBD1	.	TGTGCCAGCAGCCAAGCGACAGGGTCCGGGGAGCTGTTTTTT	CASSQATGSGELFF
TRBJ2-5	TRBV7-2	.	.	TGTGCCAGCAGCTTTTCGAGGGCGACAGAGACCCAGTACTTC	CASSFSRATETQYF
TRBJ2-1	TRBV14	.	.	TGTGCCAGCAGCCTCTCGAGGAGCACGACGGGATCCTCCTACAATGAGCAGTTCTTC	CASSLSRSTTGSSYNEQFF
TRBJ2-1	TRBV11-2	TRBD1	.	TGTGCCAGCAGCTCCAGGACAGGGGGCAATGAGCAGTTCTTC	CASSSRTGGNEQFF
TRBJ2-5	TRBV12-5	TRBD2	.	TGTGCTAGTGGTCGAGGACTAGCGGGAGTGGTGGAGACCCAGTACTTC	CASGRGLAGVVETQYF
TRBJ2-2	TRBV5-1	.	.	TGCGCCAGCAGCTTGTTGCGAGGCACCGGGGAGCTGTTTTTT	CASSLLRGTGELFF
TRBJ1-3	TRBV18	.	.	TGTGCCAGCTCACCTAACGGGGCTGGAAACACCATATATTTT	CASSPNGAGNTIYF
TRBJ1-1	TRBV19	TRBD1	.	TGTGCCAGTAGTATGGCAGGGGGAATCACTGAAGCTTTCTTT	CASSMAGGITEAFF
TRBJ2-4	TRBV5-1	.	.	TGCGCCAGCAGCTCCGGAGCAGGGAGGTCGAACATTCAGTACTTC	CASSSGAGRSNIQYF
TRBJ1-3	TRBV5-1	.	.	TGCGCCAGCAGCCCCGGGGGGACTCCCGGAAACACCATATATTTT	CASSPGGTPGNTIYF
TRBJ1-1	TRBV4-1	.	.	TGCGCCAGCAGCCAAGATGGAGTGAACACTGAAGCTTTCTTT	CASSQDGVNTEAFF
TRBJ1-2	TRBV10-2	.	.	TGCGCCAGCAGCTCGGGGATTGGCTATGGCTACACCTTC	CASSSGIGYGYTF
TRBJ2-5	TRBV5-4	.	.	TGTGCCAGCAGGGACGACCCTAGCAAAGAGACCCAGTACTTC	CASRDDPSKETQYF
TRBJ1-5	TRBV5-4	TRBD1	.	TGTGCCAGCAGCTTCTCCTATTCGGGACAGCGTAGCCATCAGCCCCAGCATTTT	CASSFSYSGQRSHQPQHF
TRBJ2-4	TRBV6-5	TRBD1	.	TGTGCCAGCAGTCGACAGGGGAGAACCAAAAACATTCAGTACTTC	CASSRQGRTKNIQYF